The T cell receptor (beta chain) under discussion was sequenced for a study of shared clonotypes between healthy human individuals. Overall study findings and caveats: Sequencing depth was expected to influence donor clonotype sharing.

Assay: immunoSEQ multiplex PCR; the TCRdb copy retains only in-frame clones and omits some. The table records some 1.5 million clones, approximately 96% of them present only once. The V end lost 0 bases, the J end lost 6 bases, and 12 bases lay between the germline ends. Germline loops: CDR1 SGHDN, CDR2 FVKESK. There are 15 residues in the CDR3. As to this clone: Its antigen is still unknown.

The sequenced sample was naive CD4+ T cells sorted from blood. Subset of the sample: CD45RA+ positively selected. The chain recombines TRBV14 with TRBJ2-1; maybe TRBD2 (6 bases). The origin of this receptor is a man younger than 40 in good health. The CDR3 spells CASSQEGTLINEQFF. In DNA form, the CDR3 reads TGTGCCAGCAGCCAAGAAGGGACTTTGATCAATGAGCAGTTCTTC.